This TCR beta chain stems from a study of vaccination effects on CD4 cells after COVID-19. Between days 10 and 11 of culture, CD4+ T cells were separated out. Of the BNT162b2 and mRNA-1273 vaccines, participants received two doses of one or the other. The study found no prior SARS-CoV-2 infection in the vaccine recipients, who tested negative for nucleocapsid antibodies. To note about this clone: What it binds is unknown.

Using immunoSEQ multiplex PCR, the repertoire was profiled, and TCRdb retains in-frame clones only, with some absent. Of about 57,000 clones listed, 78% are singletons. Per germline, CDR1 MNHEY and CDR2 SMNVEV (reference sequence). The V end lost 4 bases, the J end lost 16 bases, and 8 bases lay between the germline ends. This CDR3 contains 9 residues. The chain is built from TRBV27 and TRBJ2-1, with D hard to call. The sequence derives from a human donor who received a COVID-19 vaccine. The input for sequencing was CD4+ T cells from PBMCs cultured without peptide, taken after COVID-19 vaccination. The CDR3 protein is CASSSPPFF. The CDR3 coding sequence is TGTGCCAGCAGTTCCCCCCCCTTCTTC.